This entry lists 25 T cell receptor beta chains sequenced from one sample in a study of T-cell reconstitution after alpha-beta-depleted transplantation in children. No cognate antigen is known for these TCRs. General study findings and limits: About two months after transplant, alpha-beta T cells reportedly came from several hundred expanded graft clones.

Unique molecular identifiers tagged the TCRbeta library. TCRdb reprocessed the PCR reads with MiXCR, giving one entry per CDR3 protein. This sample carries fewer than 35,000 distinct CDR3 sequences, nearly 6.5% of them seen once, and the ten largest clones take 25% to 30%. Sequenced here: peripheral blood, sampled 60 days after TCRalphabeta/CD19-depleted stem cell transplant. These receptors all stem from a child in the first two years of life who had a stem cell transplant for acute myeloid leukemia, so the T cells may come from the graft donor.

This clonotype was found many times. The rearrangement links TRBV27 to TRBJ2-3; 14 nucleotides align to TRBD2. Trimming took 3 bases from V and 4 from J; bases not matched to a gene: 6. This CDR3 is 17 amino acids long. Looked up from germline, CDR1 is MNHEY and CDR2 is SMNVEV (reference sequence). CDR3 residues: CASSFLTSGRAADTQYF. Here the CDR3 DNA reads TGTGCCAGCAGTTTCCTGACTAGCGGGAGGGCTGCAGATACGCAGTATTTT.

In its sample, this clonotype was seen many times. The J gene is TRBJ2-4, the V gene TRBV29-1, with D possibly TRBD2 on 5 matching bases. The CDR3 totals 14 residues. Trimming left V 4 bases short and J 0 bases short, with 10 bases between. CDR1 is SQVTM, CDR2 ANQGSEA, per germline. The CDR3 nucleotides are TGCAGCGTTGGGACTCCTTTAGCCAAAAACATTCAGTACTTC. Amino acid sequence: CSVGTPLAKNIQYF. The full variable domain, in which reference TRBV29-1 and TRBJ2-4 provide the parts outside the CDR3, is SAVISQKPSRDICQRGTSLTIQCQVDSQVTMMFWYRQQPGQSLTLIATANQGSEATYESGFVIDKFPISRPNLTFSTLTVSNMSPEDSSIYLCSVGTPLAKNIQYFGAGTRLSVL.

This clonotype was seen many times. The genes are TRBV11-2 and TRBJ1-2; D is unclear. The CDR3 is 13 residues long. Trimming took off 2 bases at V and 2 bases at J, with 6 bases between the two ends. Germline V gene lookup returns CDR1 SGHAT and CDR2 FQNNGV. CDR3 bases: TGTGCCAGCAGCTTAAGCCCCAACTATGGCTACACCTTC. As protein: CASSLSPNYGYTF.

At least ten counts were recorded for this clonotype. The chain uses TRBV6-2 or TRBV6-3 and TRBJ2-1; D may be TRBD2 (6 bases). The CDR3 consists of 12 residues. The V gene lost 5 bases and the J gene lost 7 bases, with 9 bases spanning the gap. CDR1 and CDR2 from the germline V gene are MNHEY and SVGEGT. The chain's CDR3 is CASSVTRNEQFF. The DNA for the CDR3 is TGTGCCAGCAGTGTGACTAGGAATGAGCAGTTCTTC.

This clonotype has only a few counts. This chain uses TRBV2 with TRBJ2-7; perhaps D is TRBD1 or TRBD2 (5 bases each). Trimming removed 6 bases at V and 0 bases at J, with 15 bases between. The CDR3 runs to 15 residues. Germline V gene data show CDR1 as SNHLY and CDR2 as FYNNEI. CDR3 coding DNA: TGTGCCAGCAGCTCCTCCTCGGGGCGCTCCTACGAGCAGTACTTC. Its protein is CASSSSSGRSYEQYF.

The chain couples TRBV6-5 to TRBJ1-2; D call uncertain. The CDR3 has 11 amino acids. The V end was cut by 5 bases, the J end by 11 bases, with 12 bases between. From germline, CDR1 is MNHEY and CDR2 SVGAGI. The CDR3 DNA reads as TGTGCCAGCAGTCCTGGTCGTGGGTACACCTTC. Translated, it gives CASSPGRGYTF.

This clonotype has a count of ten or more. The V and J genes are TRBV11-2 and TRBJ2-4; no clear D gene. This CDR3 is 14 amino acids long. Looked up from germline, CDR1 is SGHAT and CDR2 is FQNNGV. V lost 5 bases, J lost 8 bases, and 16 bases lay in between. The CDR3 region has the DNA TGTGCCAGCAGCCCGGGTTGGATGTGGGACATTCAGTACTTC. This translates into CASSPGWMWDIQYF.

On this clonotype: This may be a read error: a much more frequent sequence differs by one nucleotide. The chain is built from TRBV5-1 and TRBJ2-5; no reliable D call. The germline CDR1 and CDR2 sequences are SGHRS and YFSETQ. The length of the CDR3 is 15 residues. The CDR3 DNA reads as TGCGTCAGCAGCTTGGAAGTGGCCCTACAAGAGACCCAGTACTTC. Encoded protein: CVSSLEVALQETQYF.

This clonotype has a count of ten or more. The chain is built from TRBV9 and TRBJ2-1, with D possibly called TRBD1 or TRBD2 (6 bases each). The CDR3 runs to 14 residues. The ends were cut back, 0 bases at V and 8 bases at J, with 12 bases in the middle. Germline CDR1 and CDR2: SGDLS and YYNGEE. CDR3 DNA sequence: TGTGCCAGCAGCGTAGACGGGGGCCGTGATGAGCAGTTCTTC. Translating gives CASSVDGGRDEQFF. Variable domain in full (rest from reference TRBV9 and TRBJ2-1): DSGVTQTPKHLITATGQRVTLRCSPRSGDLSVYWYQQSLDQGLQFLIQYYNGEERAKGNILERFSAQQFPDLHSELNLSSLELGDSALYFCASSVDGGRDEQFFGPGTRLTVL.

This clonotype was observed at least ten times. The chain couples TRBV9 to TRBJ1-4; D is possibly TRBD1 (6 bases). Germline CDR1 reads SGDLS; CDR2 reads YYNGEE. V was pared by 4 bases and J by 4 bases, with 14 bases between. CDR3 length: 15 amino acids. CDR3 sequence reads: CASSPGGGGNEKLFF. The CDR3 region has the DNA TGTGCCAGCAGCCCCGGGGGGGGCGGTAATGAAAAACTGTTTTTT.

At least ten counts were recorded for this clonotype. The chain combines TRBV4-3 with TRBJ2-6; D is uncertain. The CDR3 totals 15 residues. Germline V lookup: CDR1 LGHNA, CDR2 YSLEER. V shed 0 bases and J shed 2 bases, with 5 bases lying between them. CDR3 region: CASSQDRPGANVLTF. The CDR3 nucleotides are TGCGCCAGCAGCCAAGACAGGCCTGGGGCCAACGTCCTGACTTTC.

The CDR3 is CSARDLGDPLYANYGYTF. CDR3 coding DNA: TGCAGTGCTAGAGATTTAGGGGACCCCCTGTACGCTAACTATGGCTACACCTTC. V and J are TRBV20-1 and TRBJ1-2; a possible D gene is TRBD1 (5 bases). The CDR3 totals 18 residues. The V end lost 0 bases, the J end lost 0 bases, and 20 bases lay between the germline ends. The germline V gene encodes CDR1 DFQATT and CDR2 SNEGSKA (reference sequence).

This clonotype was counted between two and nine times. The chain employs TRBV25-1 and TRBJ2-5; D is possibly TRBD2 (7 bases). Trimming took off 7 bases at V and 5 bases at J, with 23 bases between the two ends. The CDR3 is 16 residues long. Per the germline V gene, CDR1 is MGHDK and CDR2 is SYGVNS. The CDR3 nucleotides are TGTGCCAGCACCCAAGGGGTTTTCGGGGGGCGGGAGACCCAGTACTTC. As protein: CASTQGVFGGRETQYF.

This clonotype was seen ten or more times. The genes are TRBV4-1 and TRBJ2-7; TRBD2 agrees at 15 bases. CDR1 MGHRA and CDR2 YSYEKL come from the germline V gene. CDR3 size: 18 residues. V shed 2 bases, J shed 5 bases, and the junction held 10 bases outside the gene matches. The CDR3 loop is CASSQHLLGLAGGNEQYF. In DNA form, the CDR3 reads TGCGCCAGCAGCCAACATTTACTGGGACTAGCGGGGGGAAACGAGCAGTACTTC.

This clonotype was observed many times. V usage is TRBV6-5 and J usage is TRBJ2-2, with 8 bases matching TRBD2. J gave up 7 bases and V 3 bases, and 7 bases lay outside the gene matches. Germline-derived CDR1 and CDR2 are MNHEY and SVGAGI. The length of the CDR3 is 15 residues. CDR3 region: CASSYIAGPNGELFF. As DNA, the CDR3 is TGTGCCAGCAGTTATATAGCGGGGCCTAACGGGGAGCTGTTTTTT.

This clonotype has at least ten counts. This CDR3 is CASSPWTSAETQYF. CDR3 bases: TGTGCCAGCAGCCCATGGACTAGCGCAGAGACCCAGTACTTC. The chain recombines TRBV7-9 with TRBJ2-5, with 9 positions matching TRBD2. Germline V gene lookup returns CDR1 SEHNR and CDR2 FQNEAQ (reference sequence). The CDR3 loop spans 14 amino acids. V dropped 5 bases and J dropped 4; count of bases not matched to a gene: 5.

This clonotype rates as hyperexpanded. CDR3 amino acids: CASSGTDRSWNSPLHF. As DNA, the CDR3 is TGCGCCAGCAGCGGGACCGACAGGTCGTGGAATTCACCCCTCCACTTT. The chain joins TRBV5-1 to TRBJ1-6; TRBD1 might be the D (6 bases). V was shortened by 4 bases and J by 7 bases, with 18 bases between the two germline ends. In germline, CDR1 is SGHRS, CDR2 YFSETQ. The CDR3 is 16 amino acids.

This clonotype was seen ten or more times. At one end, the junction sequence differs from germline, possibly due to a read error. This chain links TRBV7-7 with TRBJ2-5, with 10 bases that match TRBD1. The germline CDR1 and CDR2 sequences are SSHAT and FNYEAQ (reference sequence). There are 18 residues in the CDR3. CDR3 nucleotides: TGTGCTAGCAGCCTAAGACTCCGCGGACAGGGGGTTTCGGAGACCCAGTACTTC. Encoded protein: CASSLRLRGQGVSETQYF. Using reference TRBV7-7 and TRBJ2-5 for the parts outside the CDR3, the full variable domain is GAGVSQSPRYKVTKRGQDVTLRCDPISSHATLYWYQQALGQGPEFLTYFNYEAQPDKSGLPSDRFSAERPEGSISTLTIQRTEQRDSAMYRCASSLRLRGQGVSETQYFGPGTRLLVL.

Ten or more counts support this clonotype. The chain joins TRBV5-6 to TRBJ2-7, with unresolved D. CDR3 length: 13 residues. V lost 2 bases and J 2 bases, leaving 8 bases between the germline ends. CDR1 SGHDT and CDR2 YYEEEE come from the germline V gene. CDR3 amino acids: CASSFAGTYEQYF. DNA for the CDR3: TGTGCCAGCAGCTTTGCTGGCACCTACGAGCAGTACTTC.

This clonotype occurred many times. The V and J genes are TRBV14 and TRBJ2-7; D unresolved. This CDR3 is 13 amino acids long. Trimming cost V 1 base and J 6 bases, with 10 bases left between them. Germline CDR1 and CDR2: SGHDN and FVKESK. The CDR3 sequence is CASSQGFPGEQYF. The DNA of the CDR3 is TGTGCCAGCAGCCAAGGTTTTCCGGGCGAGCAGTACTTC.

This clonotype was found many times. This chain's CDR3 is CATSSYPGLAATGELFF. DNA of the CDR3: TGTGCCACCAGCAGCTACCCGGGACTAGCGGCTACCGGGGAGCTGTTTTTT. The V call is TRBV15, the J call TRBJ2-2; 11 nucleotides agree with TRBD2. CDR3 length: 17 residues. V was pared by 3 bases and J by 5 bases, with 8 bases of the junction left unmatched. Germline CDR1 and CDR2: LNHNV and YYDKDF (reference sequence).

The chain is built from TRBV11-3 and TRBJ1-2, with 8 bases lining up with TRBD1. This CDR3 is built from 15 residues. Trimming at V came to 5 bases and at J to 2 bases, leaving 7 bases not matched to a gene. Germline V gene sequence: CDR1 SGHNT, CDR2 YENEEA. CDR3 nucleotide sequence: TGTGCCAGCAGCGTGGGGACAGGAGAAAACTATGGCTACACCTTC. Residues: CASSVGTGENYGYTF.

This clonotype was found many times. V is TRBV6-2 or TRBV6-3 and J is TRBJ2-1; D uncertain. V lost 6 bases and J lost 8, with 14 bases in between. There are 13 residues in the CDR3. Germline assignment: CDR1 MNHEY and CDR2 SVGEGT. The CDR3 nucleotides are TGTGCCAGCAGCTCCGTCTTTGGCTATGAGCAGTTCTTC. This gives the protein CASSSVFGYEQFF.

This clonotype has at least ten counts. The chain has TRBV29-1 and TRBJ2-3, with no clear D. CDR1 SQVTM and CDR2 ANQGSEA come from the germline V gene. The CDR3 is made up of 13 amino acids. Trimming took 0 bases from V and 8 from J, leaving 12 bases between them. CDR3 in amino acids: CSVEEEVEVTQYF. CDR3 coding DNA: TGCAGCGTTGAAGAAGAGGTCGAGGTTACGCAGTATTTT.

There are many counts of this clonotype. An end of the junction does not agree with germline; a read error may underlie this. This chain uses TRBV6-2 or TRBV6-3 with TRBJ2-7; 8 bases map to TRBD1. The CDR3 has 12 amino acids. Germline V lookup: CDR1 MNHEY, CDR2 SVGEGT. The CDR3 reads CASSYEDRVEHF. CDR3 nucleotide sequence: TGTGCCAGCAGTTATGAGGACAGGGTGGAGCACTTC.